This T cell receptor beta chain stems from a study of control samples from healthy donors and cancer patients. This table comes from immunoSEQ multiplex PCR, and its TCRdb copy is limited to in-frame clones, with some not included. The table records approximately 140,000 clones, approximately 86% of them present only once. This clone turned up a few times. Germline is not matched at one junction end, which may reflect a read error. The sequenced sample was blood. The clonotype originates from a woman in her 30s in good health.

The DNA of the CDR3 is TGTGCCAGCAGTGGGACAGGGAGGGGTAGGGACTTC. Translation gives CASSGTGRGRDF. The chain carries TRBV2 and TRBJ2-7, with TRBD1 as a possible D gene (8 bases). The CDR3 has 12 amino acids. Germline V gene sequence: CDR1 SNHLY, CDR2 FYNNEI.